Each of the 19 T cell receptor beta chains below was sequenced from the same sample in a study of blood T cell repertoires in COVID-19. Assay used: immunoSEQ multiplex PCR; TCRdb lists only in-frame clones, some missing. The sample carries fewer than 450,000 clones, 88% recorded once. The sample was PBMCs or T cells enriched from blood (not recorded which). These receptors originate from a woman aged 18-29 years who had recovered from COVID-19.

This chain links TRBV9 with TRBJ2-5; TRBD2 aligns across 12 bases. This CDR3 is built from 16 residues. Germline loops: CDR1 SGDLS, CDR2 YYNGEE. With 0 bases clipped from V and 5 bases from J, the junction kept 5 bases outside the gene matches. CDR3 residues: CASSVDLAGGHETQYF. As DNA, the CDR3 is TGTGCCAGCAGCGTAGACCTAGCGGGGGGGCACGAGACCCAGTACTTC.

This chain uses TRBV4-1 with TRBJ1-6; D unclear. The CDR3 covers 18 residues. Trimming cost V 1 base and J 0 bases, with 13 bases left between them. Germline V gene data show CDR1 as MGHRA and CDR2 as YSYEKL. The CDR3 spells CASSQGYSASSYNSPLHF. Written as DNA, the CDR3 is TGCGCCAGCAGCCAAGGTTACTCCGCGAGCTCCTATAATTCACCCCTCCACTTT.

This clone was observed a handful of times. CDR3: CASSLPRTGQETQYF. CDR3 DNA sequence: TGTGCCAGCAGCCTCCCGCGTACAGGACAAGAGACCCAGTACTTC. The chain carries TRBV3-1 (or the pseudogene TRBV3-2) and TRBJ2-5; D may be TRBD1 (5 bases). The CDR3 length is 15 residues. V was cut by 4 bases and J by 2 bases, with 14 bases left in between. Germline assignment: CDR1 LGHDT and CDR2 YNNKEL (reference sequence).

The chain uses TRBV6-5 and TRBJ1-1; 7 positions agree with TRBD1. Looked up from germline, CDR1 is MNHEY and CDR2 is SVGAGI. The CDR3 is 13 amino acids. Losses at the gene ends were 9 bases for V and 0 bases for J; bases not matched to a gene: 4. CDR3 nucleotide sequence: TGTGCCAGTTCCCAGGGGGTGAACACTGAAGCTTTCTTT. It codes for CASSQGVNTEAFF.

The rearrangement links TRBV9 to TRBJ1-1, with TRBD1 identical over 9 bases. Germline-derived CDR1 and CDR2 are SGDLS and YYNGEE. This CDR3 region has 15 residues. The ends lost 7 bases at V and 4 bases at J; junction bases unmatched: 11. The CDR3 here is CASGGTGRGSTEAFF. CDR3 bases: TGTGCCAGCGGCGGGACAGGGCGAGGGAGCACTGAAGCTTTCTTT.

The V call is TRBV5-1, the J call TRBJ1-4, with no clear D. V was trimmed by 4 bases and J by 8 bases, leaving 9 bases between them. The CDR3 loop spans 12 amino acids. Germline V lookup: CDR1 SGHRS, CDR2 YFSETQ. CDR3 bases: TGCGCCAGCAGCCAATTCCGGGAAAAACTGTTTTTT. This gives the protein CASSQFREKLFF.

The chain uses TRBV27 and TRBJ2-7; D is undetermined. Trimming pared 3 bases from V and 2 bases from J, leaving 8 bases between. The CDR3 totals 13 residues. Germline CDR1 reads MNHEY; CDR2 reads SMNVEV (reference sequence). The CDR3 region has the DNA TGTGCCAGCAGTTTCCGCCAGACCTACGAGCAGTACTTC. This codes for CASSFRQTYEQYF.

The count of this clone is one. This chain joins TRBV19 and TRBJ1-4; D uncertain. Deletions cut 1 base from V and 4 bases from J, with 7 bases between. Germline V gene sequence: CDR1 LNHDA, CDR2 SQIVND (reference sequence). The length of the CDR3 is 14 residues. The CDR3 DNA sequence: TGTGCCAGTAGTATAGGACGGAGTAATGAAAAACTGTTTTTT. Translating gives CASSIGRSNEKLFF.

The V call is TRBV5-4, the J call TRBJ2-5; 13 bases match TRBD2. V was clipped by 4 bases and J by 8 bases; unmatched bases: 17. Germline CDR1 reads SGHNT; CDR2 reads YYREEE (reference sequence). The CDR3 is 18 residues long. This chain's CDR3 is CASSPRGGTSGVPGTQYF. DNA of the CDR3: TGTGCCAGCAGCCCCCGAGGAGGGACTAGCGGGGTCCCGGGAACCCAGTACTTC.

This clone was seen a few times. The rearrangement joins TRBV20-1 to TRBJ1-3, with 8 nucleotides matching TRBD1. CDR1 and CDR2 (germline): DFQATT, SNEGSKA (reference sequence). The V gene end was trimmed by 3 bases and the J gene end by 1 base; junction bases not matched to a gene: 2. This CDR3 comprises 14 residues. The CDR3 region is CSASTGGSGNTIYF. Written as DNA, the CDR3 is TGCAGTGCTAGTACAGGGGGATCTGGAAACACCATATATTTT.

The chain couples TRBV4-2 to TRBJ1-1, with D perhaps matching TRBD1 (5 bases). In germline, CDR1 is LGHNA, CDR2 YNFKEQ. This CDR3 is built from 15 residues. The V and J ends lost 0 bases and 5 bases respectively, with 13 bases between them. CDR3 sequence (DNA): TGTGCCAGCAGCCAAGATTGGGGGGAGGGGACTGAAGCTTTCTTT. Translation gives CASSQDWGEGTEAFF.

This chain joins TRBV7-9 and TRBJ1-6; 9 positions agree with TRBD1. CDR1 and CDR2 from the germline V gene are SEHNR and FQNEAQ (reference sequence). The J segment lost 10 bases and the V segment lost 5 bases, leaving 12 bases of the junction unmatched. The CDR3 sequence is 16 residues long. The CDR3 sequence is CASSVPGQGFQSPLHF. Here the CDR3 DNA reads TGTGCCAGCAGCGTGCCGGGACAGGGCTTTCAATCACCCCTCCACTTT. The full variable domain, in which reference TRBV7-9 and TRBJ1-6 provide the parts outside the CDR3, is DTGVSQNPRHKITKRGQNVTFRCDPISEHNRLYWYRQTLGQGPEFLTYFQNEAQLEKSRLLSDRFSAERPKGSFSTLEIQRTEQGDSAMYLCASSVPGQGFQSPLHFGNGTRLTVT.

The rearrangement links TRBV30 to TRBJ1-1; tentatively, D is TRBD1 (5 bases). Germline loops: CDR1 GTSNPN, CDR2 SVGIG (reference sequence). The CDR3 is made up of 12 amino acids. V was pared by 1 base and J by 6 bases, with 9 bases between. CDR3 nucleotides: TGTGCCTGGAGTGCCCGGGGGGCTGAAGCTTTCTTT. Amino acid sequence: CAWSARGAEAFF.

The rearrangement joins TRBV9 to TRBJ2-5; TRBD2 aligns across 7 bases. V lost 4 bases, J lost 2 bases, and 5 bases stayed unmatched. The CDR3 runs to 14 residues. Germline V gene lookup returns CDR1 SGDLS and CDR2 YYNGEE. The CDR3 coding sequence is TGTGCCAGCAGCCAAGGGACTATACAAGAGACCCAGTACTTC. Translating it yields CASSQGTIQETQYF.

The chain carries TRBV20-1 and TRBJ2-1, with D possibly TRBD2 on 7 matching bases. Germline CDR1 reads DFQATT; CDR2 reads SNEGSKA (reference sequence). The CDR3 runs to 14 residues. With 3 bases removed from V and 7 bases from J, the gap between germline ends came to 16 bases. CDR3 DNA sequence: TGCAGTGCTAGTTTGCGGGGGCCCCGGAATGAGCAGTTCTTC. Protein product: CSASLRGPRNEQFF.

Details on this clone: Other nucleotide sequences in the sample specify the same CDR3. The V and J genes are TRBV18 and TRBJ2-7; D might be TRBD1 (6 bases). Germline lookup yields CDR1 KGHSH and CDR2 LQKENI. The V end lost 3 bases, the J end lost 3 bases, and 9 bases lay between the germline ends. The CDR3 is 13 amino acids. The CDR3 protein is CASSPGRGYEQYF. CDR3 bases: TGTGCCAGCTCACCCGGCAGGGGCTACGAGCAGTACTTC.

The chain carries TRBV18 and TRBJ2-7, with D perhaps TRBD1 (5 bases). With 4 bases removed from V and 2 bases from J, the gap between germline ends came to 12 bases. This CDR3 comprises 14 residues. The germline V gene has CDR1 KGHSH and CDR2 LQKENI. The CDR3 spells CASSQRQYPYEQYF. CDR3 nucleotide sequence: TGTGCCAGCTCACAAAGACAGTACCCCTACGAGCAGTACTTC.

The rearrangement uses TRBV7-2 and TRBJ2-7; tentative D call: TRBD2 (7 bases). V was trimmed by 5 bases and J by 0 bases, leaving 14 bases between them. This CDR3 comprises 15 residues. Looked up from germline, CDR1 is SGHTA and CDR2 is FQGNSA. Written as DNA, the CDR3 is TGTGCCAGCAGCCCCGCGGGGGCCCCCTCCTACGAGCAGTACTTC. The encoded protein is CASSPAGAPSYEQYF.

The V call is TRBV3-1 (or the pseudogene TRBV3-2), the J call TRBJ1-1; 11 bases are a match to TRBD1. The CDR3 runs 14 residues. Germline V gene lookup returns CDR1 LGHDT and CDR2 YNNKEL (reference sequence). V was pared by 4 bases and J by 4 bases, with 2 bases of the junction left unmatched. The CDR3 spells CASSRGTGGTEAFF. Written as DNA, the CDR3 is TGTGCCAGCAGCCGCGGGACAGGGGGCACTGAAGCTTTCTTT.